This TCR beta chain came from a study of CD4 T cells in relation to SARS-CoV-2 and coronaviruses. Study-level findings and limits: In approximately 70% of donors, memory CD4+ clonotypes crossrecognized SARS-CoV-2 and at least one common cold coronavirus spike.

V gave up 4 bases and J gave up 2 bases, with 21 bases separating them. This CDR3 has 17 residues. From germline, CDR1 is SGHNT and CDR2 YYREEE (reference sequence). CD4+ T cells from unexposed donors were obtained before the COVID-19 pandemic (2011-2018). Isolation of CD4+ T cells took place after nine to ten days in culture. In regard to this clone: Its antigen is unknown.

Data came from immunoSEQ multiplex PCR; TCRdb stores just in-frame clones and leaves some out. This table has around 18,000 clones, roughly 80% appearing once. J is TRBJ1-1 and V is TRBV5-4; D ambiguous. The TCR sequence derives from a human donor in good health. The sequenced sample was CD4+ T cells from PBMCs, cultured in vitro. CDR3 DNA: TGTGCCAGCAGCGTAATACCACGGACGGTAGAAAACACTGAAGCTTTCTTT. Amino acids: CASSVIPRTVENTEAFF.